This TCR beta chain emerged from a study of early stage breast cancer tumors. Whole-study findings and limits: Tumor and normal breast were distinguished via blood comparison in about 90% of the 16 patients.

The CDR3 runs to 13 residues. Germline CDR1 and CDR2: SGHNT and YYREEE (reference sequence). Germline trimming cut 4 bases from V and 8 bases from J; bases unmatched to any gene: 6. This clone was seen a handful of times. The target antigen is unknown. Sequencing was performed with immunoSEQ multiplex PCR; in TCRdb, only in-frame clones are kept and a portion is missing. The data contain tens of thousands of clones, more than 65% of them singletons. The TCR comes from a person aged 35 to 50 with breast cancer. The sample was blood. This chain links TRBV5-4 with TRBJ1-2; 9 bases match TRBD1. The CDR3 DNA is TGTGCCAGCAGCAAGGACAGGGGTGAAGGCTACACCTTC. Translation: CASSKDRGEGYTF.